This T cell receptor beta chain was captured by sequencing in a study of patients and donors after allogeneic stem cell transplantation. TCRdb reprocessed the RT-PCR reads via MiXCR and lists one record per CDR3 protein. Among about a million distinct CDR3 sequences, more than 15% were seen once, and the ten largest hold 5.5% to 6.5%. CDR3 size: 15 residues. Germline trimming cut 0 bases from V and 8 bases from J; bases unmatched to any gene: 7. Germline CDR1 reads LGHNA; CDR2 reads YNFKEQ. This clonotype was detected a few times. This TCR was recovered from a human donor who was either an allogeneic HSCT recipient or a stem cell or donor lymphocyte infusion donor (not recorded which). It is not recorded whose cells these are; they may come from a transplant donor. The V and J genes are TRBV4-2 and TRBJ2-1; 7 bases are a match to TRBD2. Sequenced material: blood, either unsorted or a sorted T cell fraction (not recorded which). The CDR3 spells CASSQDGRLIDEQFF. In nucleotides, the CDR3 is TGTGCCAGCAGCCAAGACGGGAGGCTTATCGATGAGCAGTTCTTC.